This T cell receptor beta chain was recovered during a study of control samples from healthy donors and cancer patients (dated by TCRdb to 2019 to 2021). The library was built by means of the immunoSEQ multiplex PCR assay. Drawn from immuneACCESS, this table holds only the in-frame rearrangements with V and J called that TCRdb kept. Clones are partly lost; checked studies trace under half to an unresolved V gene and leave the rest unexplained. Within this sample are 200,000 or so clones, with about 90% of them counted one time only. The ten top clones hold roughly 1.9% of the sample. V is pruned by 6 bases and J by 9 bases, leaving 7 bases of the junction without a gene match. The CDR3 covers 14 residues, taking in both the cysteine and the phenylalanine. The CDR3 DNA has 42 bases and is translated from base 1. According to the germline V gene (reference sequence), CDR1 reads LNHNV and CDR2 reads YYDKDF.

About this clone: What antigen it recognizes has not been identified. Base qualities were left out, and no much larger clone turns up one base away.

Sequencing used blood. The TCR was taken from a man aged 25-45 years in good health. The sequence links TRBV15 to TRBJ2-1, and TRBD1 aligns with 11 junction nucleotides. This receptor carries the CDR3 CATSPGTGGGEQFF. The sequenced DNA: TGTGCCACCAGTCCCGGGACAGGGGGAGGTGAGCAGTTCTTC.